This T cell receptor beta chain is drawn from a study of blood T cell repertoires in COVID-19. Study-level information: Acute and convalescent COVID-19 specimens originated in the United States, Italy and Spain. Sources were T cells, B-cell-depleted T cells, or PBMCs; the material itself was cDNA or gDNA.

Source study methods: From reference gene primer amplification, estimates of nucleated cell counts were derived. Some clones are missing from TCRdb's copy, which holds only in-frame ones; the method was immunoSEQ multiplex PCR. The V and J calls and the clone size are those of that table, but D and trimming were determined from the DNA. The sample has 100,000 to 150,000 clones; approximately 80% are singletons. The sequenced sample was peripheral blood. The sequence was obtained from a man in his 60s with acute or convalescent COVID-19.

DNA of the CDR3: TGTGCCAGCGGGCGACAGATGAACACTGAAGCTTTCTTT. Translating gives CASGRQMNTEAFF. V usage is TRBV12-3 or TRBV12-4 and J usage is TRBJ1-1, with D possibly matching TRBD1 (5 bases). The V and J ends lost 8 bases and 0 bases respectively, with 10 bases between them. The CDR3 is 13 residues long.